Included here is one T cell receptor (beta chain) sequence, with context. Its antigen is currently unknown. Primers for the PCR totalled 60 Vbeta and 13 Jbeta. The assay was immunoSEQ multiplex PCR, and TCRdb's table has in-frame clones only and misses some. The table lists fewer than 200,000 clones, around 81% of them singletons. This sample was taken from a study of cytomegalovirus exposure and HLA in healthy donors. Study-level points and caveats: An analysis that came later showed most CMV-associated TCR beta chains appearing HLA-restricted. It was in a later analysis that TCR association rates were seen to vary by HLA locus, highest for DRB1 and lowest for HLA-C.

The V gene's germline CDR1 is SGHNT and CDR2 YYREEE (reference sequence). The V gene lost 0 bases and the J gene lost 4 bases, with 10 bases spanning the gap. CDR3 size: 14 residues. The chain links TRBV5-4 to TRBJ1-2, with a tentative D call TRBD1 (5 bases). Sequenced material: PBMCs. This TCR derives from a woman younger than 45 in good health and CMV-seronegative. The CDR3 DNA is TGTGCCAGCAGCTTGGGGGGCTCCCCCTATGGCTACACCTTC. This gives the protein CASSLGGSPYGYTF.